A selection of T cell receptor beta chains follows, all from one sample in a study of T cell responses to AZD1222 COVID-19 vaccine. The assay was immunoSEQ multiplex PCR, and TCRdb's table has in-frame clones only and misses some. The sample lists roughly 120,000 clones, approximately 85% occurring once. Source: peripheral blood, taken 28 days after the second AZD1222 dose. Receptors were obtained from an adult who received the AZD1222 COVID-19 vaccine. Both conserved end residues are part of each CDR3. A D gene is named only where the DNA matches it firmly. Some rows mark clone size as missing; the rest say once, few, many or name a class of expanded clone.

>TRBV19|NA|TRBJ2-2|TRBD1
TGTGCCAGTAGTATGGACAGGGCGAACACCGGGGAGCTGTTTTTT
CASSMDRANTGELFF
>TRBV6-5|NA|TRBJ1-2|NA
TGTGCCAGCAGTTACAGCGGGGTCTATGGCTACACCTTC
CASSYSGVYGYTF
>TRBV7-9|NA|TRBJ2-3|TRBD2
TGTGCCAGCAGCCCCGGGGGGGGTACTACGCAGTATTTT
CASSPGGGTTQYF
>TRBV14|NA|TRBJ2-7|TRBD2
TGTGCCAGCAGCTGGACTAGCGGATACGAGCAGTACTTC
CASSWTSGYEQYF
>TRBV7-9|few|TRBJ1-4|TRBD1
TGTGCCAGCAGCTTAGGATGGACAGGGGGCGTAACTAATGAAAAACTGTTTTTT
CASSLGWTGGVTNEKLFF
>TRBV3-1/TRBV3-2|NA|TRBJ1-1|NA
TGTGCCAGCAGCCCCGCGGGTGTGAACACTGAAGCTTTCTTT
CASSPAGVNTEAFF
>TRBV5-1|NA|TRBJ1-3|NA
TGCGCCAGCAGCTTGGTGGGGGTCTCTGGAAACACCATATATTTT
CASSLVGVSGNTIYF
>TRBV28|NA|TRBJ1-4|NA
TGTGCCAGCACCCCCTCTCCGGGTGGGTTTGAAAAACTGTTTTTT
CASTPSPGGFEKLFF
>TRBV5-1|once|TRBJ1-5|NA
TGCGCCAGCAGCTTGGAGGGGCAGCCCCAGCATTTT
CASSLEGQPQHF
>TRBV15|once|TRBJ2-7|NA
TGTGCCACCAGCGATTACCCTGGGACCGTGCGCGAGCAGTACTTC
CATSDYPGTVREQYF
>TRBV4-2|NA|TRBJ2-7|NA
TGTGCCAGCAGCCAAGAATCGGGGGCCCATACCTACGAGCAGTACTTC
CASSQESGAHTYEQYF
>TRBV13|NA|TRBJ2-3|TRBD2
TGTGCCAGCAGCTTAGTGTCGGGGGGGCCTACTGATACGCAGTATTTT
CASSLVSGGPTDTQYF
>TRBV19|NA|TRBJ1-2|NA
TGTGCCAGTAGTATAACTAACTATGGCTACACCTTC
CASSITNYGYTF
>TRBV21-1|few|TRBJ1-2|NA
TGTGCCAGCAAAGGGGAAGGGCTTAACTATGGCTACACCTTC
CASKGEGLNYGYTF
>TRBV7-2|NA|TRBJ1-2|NA
TGTGCCAGCAGCTTAAATGGCTACACCTTC
CASSLNGYTF
>TRBV18|NA|TRBJ2-1|NA
TGTGCCAGCTCACCTTCGACAGGAGGGGCCTACAATGAGCAGTTCTTC
CASSPSTGGAYNEQFF
>TRBV2|NA|TRBJ2-2|NA
TGTGCCAGCAGCCGAGGGACTTCGAACACCGGGGAGCTGTTTTTT
CASSRGTSNTGELFF
>TRBV6-5|NA|TRBJ1-6|NA
TGTGCCAGCACCCGGGACACCACCTATAATTCACCCCTCCACTTT
CASTRDTTYNSPLHF
>TRBV5-1|NA|TRBJ2-1|NA
TGCGCCAGCAGCTTAATAGCTCGACAGGTCAATGAGCAGTTCTTC
CASSLIARQVNEQFF
>TRBV28|NA|TRBJ1-2|NA
TGTGCCAGCAGGGGGGCCGGGCCCTATGGCTACACCTTC
CASRGAGPYGYTF
>TRBV5-6|NA|TRBJ2-4|NA
TGTGCCAGCAGTCTACGGACGGGCATTCAGTACTTC
CASSLRTGIQYF
>TRBV5-1|NA|TRBJ1-3|NA
TGCGCCAGCAGCTTGGTCGTAGGGGGAAACACCATATATTTT
CASSLVVGGNTIYF
>TRBV19|NA|TRBJ2-3|NA
TGTGCCAGTAGTCTGAGGCCCACAGATACGCAGTATTTT
CASSLRPTDTQYF